The source of this T cell receptor beta chain is a study of T-cell memory formation after mild COVID-19 (dated by TCRdb to the early 2020s). A note on the overall study: TCR sequence clusters from the two donors were found to be largely donor specific. T-cell clones expanding and contracting after mild COVID-19 in two donors were tracked by longitudinal TCRalpha and TCRbeta repertoire sequencing. Two young, previously healthy adult volunteers, one female and one male, were included in the cohort. Findings and caveats that apply to the study as a whole: The detection of some responding clones in pre-infection memory suggests that pre-existing cross-reactive memory T cells joined the SARS-CoV-2 response. Clones contracting from day 15 to 85 had balanced CD4/CD8 phenotypes, while a second wave expanding from day 15 to 37 was biased towards CD4+. Contracting CD4+ clones appeared mostly in the CM and EM memory subsets, whereas CD8+ clones were enriched in EMRA. Only a couple of mild cases were covered by the study, and larger cohorts that include severe cases with pre-infection samples were considered necessary. Whether the second-wave clones peaking on day 37 were SARS-CoV-2 specific was not confirmed.

This clonotype was detected only a few times. Its antigen has not been determined. Per-base quality was not reported, and no clone a single base away is much larger than it. The run used an Illumina NovaSeq 6000. TCRalpha and TCRbeta cDNA libraries were constructed by 5'RACE with constant-segment primers, with sample barcodes and unique molecular identifiers being introduced. Trizol reagent was used to extract RNA from every sample. Amplification of the libraries took two PCR steps, and the second step added a second sample barcode plus Illumina TruSeq adapters. Libraries were sequenced on an Illumina NovaSeq with 2 x 150 bp paired-end reads. The paper's processing steps were these. The reads were demultiplexed and collapsed into UMI-guided consensus sequences using migec v1.2.7. Using mixcr v2.1.11, UMI consensuses were aligned to TRA and TRB V and J templates and then assembled into clonotypes. Expanded or contracted clonotypes were those called significant by both edgeR and NoisET, with noise models trained on biological replicates. For edgeR calls, the cutoffs were a false discovery rate-adjusted p below 0.01 and a log2 fold-change threshold of 1. PCA with hierarchical clustering of max-normalized trajectories of the 1000 most abundant clonotypes was used as exploratory dynamics analysis. The CD4 or CD8 phenotype of responding clones was assigned using the separately sequenced CD4+ and CD8+ repertoires. TCRdb itself trimmed the public reads at Q25 with fastp, ran MiXCR and retained productive beta chains. Identical CDR3 proteins give one entry, which carries the most common genes and DNA. Here the V and J calls rest on TCRdb's processing, not on the authors' analysis. Within this sample are tens of thousands of distinct CDR3 sequences, with 20% to 30% of them counted one time only. Roughly 39% of the sample is in the top ten clones.

Ficoll-Paque density gradient centrifugation was the method used to isolate PBMCs. V is reduced by 4 bases and J by 1 base, leaving a spacing of 4 bases between them. The germline V gene encodes CDR1 SEHNR and CDR2 FQNEAQ (reference sequence). The CDR3 contains 12 residues, cysteine and phenylalanine counted. The entry retains the CDR3 DNA only, 36 bases that are in frame from base 1. Sequenced sample: PBMCs or a T cell subset sorted from them (not recorded which). This receptor was taken from a man aged 18 to 29 who had mild COVID-19 (a few samples of this study predate the infection). The sample titles of this study are shuffled in the database, so cell type and time point are left out; the donor was told from shared clones. The chain couples TRBV7-9 to TRBJ1-1; confidence is insufficient to name the D gene. The DNA reads TGTGCCAGCAGCTCTACGAACACTGAAGCTTTCTTT. Translated, this gives CASSSTNTEAFF.